This T cell receptor beta chain was sequenced in a study of blood T cell repertoires in COVID-19 (dated by TCRdb to the early 2020s). For the study in its entirety: The collaborator samples originated in the United States, Italy and Spain and spanned the acute and convalescent phases of COVID-19. The material from the prospective study consisted of cDNA or gDNA derived from T cells, B-cell-depleted T cells, or PBMCs. The dataset comprised deeply sampled blood TCRbeta repertoires from subjects exposed to, actively infected with, or recovered from COVID-19. A freely available public database, intended as a resource for researchers studying the immune response to SARS-CoV-2, is where the repertoires were released. Samples were obtained from the ongoing ImmuneRACE study (first 160 participants) and from over 1,000 subjects provided by 6 global collaborators. The sample metadata nearly always contained a de-identified subject ID, COVID-19 status, age in years and sex. Where available, HLA class I and class II types were obtained from metadata supplied by the sample provider rather than from assay-based typing.

Summary of the overall study and its limitations: The amount of clinical and demographic metadata varied by source and participant and was provided uncurated.

Taken from the germline V gene, the CDR1 and CDR2 loops are SGHTA and FQGNSA. The cysteine opens and the phenylalanine closes a CDR3 of 14 amino acids. CDR3 DNA is the only sequence kept; it has 42 bases, read in frame from the first base. The germline ends are 11 bases apart after V is trimmed by 4 bases and J by 3 bases. One collaborating source in Seattle enrolled patients during active infection and followed them longitudinally through the course of disease. The collaborating institutions used their own protocols to collect whole blood in K2EDTA tubes. For TCRbeta analysis, collaborators shipped samples in one of three forms: frozen whole blood, isolated PBMCs, or DNA extracted from either of those sample types. The immunoSEQ Assay, a bias-controlled multiplex PCR, was used to amplify TCRbeta CDR3 regions from genomic DNA. In the paper's pipeline: The number of nucleated cells in each sample was estimated from the amplification of reference gene primers within the assay. To quantify the absolute abundance of each unique TCRbeta CDR3 rearrangement, sequence reads were collapsed and filtered. For each sample, productive Simpson clonality was calculated as the square root of Simpson's diversity index across productive rearrangements. TCRdb retrieved this table from immuneACCESS and kept in-frame rearrangements only. Not all clones are present; in checked studies, unresolved V genes account for under half, and no reason is known for the remainder. V, J and clone size are those of that table, while D and trimming were read from the DNA. The sample yields 350,000 to 450,000 clones; more than 75% were counted once. The top ten constitute under 3% of the sample.

Turning to this clone: No antigen is known for it. No clone much larger than this one lies a single base away; base qualities are absent.

The receptor comes from a woman aged 55-69 years with COVID-19, enrolled during active disease. The rearrangement combines TRBV7-2 with TRBJ2-3, with the D gene too uncertain to name. Sequenced sample: peripheral blood. The DNA sequence follows: TGTGCCAGCAGCTACCGGAGATGGACAGATACGCAGTATTTT. The translation is CASSYRRWTDTQYF.